The 13 T cell receptor beta chains in this list originate from one sample, sequenced in a study of identical twins. TCRdb re-called the 5' RACE reads with MiXCR, one entry per CDR3 protein. Here the sample spans approximately 500,000 distinct CDR3 sequences, roughly 24% being singletons. These records were also assigned to another study, of T cells expressing NK-cell markers.

Sequencing was done on a sample of CD4+ T cells sorted from blood. All receptors come from a woman aged 18-29 years in good health.

To note about this clonotype: At one end the junction does not follow the germline gene, possibly because of a read error. The genes are TRBV6-6 and TRBJ1-1, with a tentative D call TRBD1 (5 bases). This CDR3 is built from 12 residues. Germline CDR1 and CDR2: MNHNY and SVGAGI (reference sequence). The chain's CDR3 is CASSRQNPEAFF. Here the CDR3 DNA reads TGTGCCAGCAGCAGACAGAACCCTGAAGCTTTCTTT.

V is TRBV6-5 and J is TRBJ1-1, with D unresolved. Germline values: CDR1 MNHEY, CDR2 SVGAGI. Trimming stripped 2 bases from V and 0 bases from J, with 10 bases between. The length of the CDR3 is 15 residues. Here the CDR3 DNA reads TGTGCCAGCAGTTACCAACTTCCAATGAACACTGAAGCTTTCTTT. Protein sequence: CASSYQLPMNTEAFF.

The V call is TRBV12-3 or TRBV12-4, the J call TRBJ2-3; D assignment may be TRBD1 or TRBD2 (5 bases each). This CDR3 is 16 amino acids long. V was cut by 0 bases and J by 0 bases, with 10 bases left in between. DNA of the CDR3: TGTGCCAGCAGTTTAGCGAGGGGTCGTAGCACAGATACGCAGTATTTT. Translating gives CASSLARGRSTDTQYF.

This clonotype has a count of ten or more. The CDR3 here is CASSDTGTGYYEQYF. The CDR3 DNA follows: TGTGCCAGCAGCGACACCGGGACAGGGTACTACGAGCAGTACTTC. The rearrangement joins TRBV12-3 or TRBV12-4 to TRBJ2-7; 9 nucleotides line up with TRBD1. With 6 bases clipped from V and 3 bases from J, the junction kept 9 bases outside the gene matches. The CDR3 is 15 amino acids.

This clonotype was seen just once. The gene calls are TRBV21-1 and TRBJ2-7. TRBV21-1 is noted as a pseudogene. CDR3 length: 15 amino acids. The DNA of the CDR3 is TGTGCCAGCAGCAAAGAGAATCAGGGCCCCTACGAGCAGTACTTC. Its protein is CASSKENQGPYEQYF.

The chain uses TRBV6-5 and TRBJ2-1; D unclear. In germline, CDR1 is MNHEY, CDR2 SVGAGI. V lost 0 bases and J lost 8, with 8 bases in between. This CDR3 comprises 13 residues. DNA of the CDR3: TGTGCCAGCAGTTACTCCTCCCGCGATGAGCAGTTCTTC. Its protein product is CASSYSSRDEQFF.

The chain employs TRBV18 and TRBJ1-5, with 7 nucleotides matching TRBD1. This CDR3 has 18 residues. The V gene end was trimmed by 5 bases and the J gene end by 5 bases; junction bases not matched to a gene: 18. Germline V gives CDR1 KGHSH, CDR2 LQKENI. DNA of the CDR3: TGTGCCAGCTCAGACGAGCGGCGGGGGACAGCGACGCATCAGCCCCAGCATTTT. Protein sequence: CASSDERRGTATHQPQHF.

There are a few counts of this clonotype. This rearrangement joins TRBV12-3 or TRBV12-4 to TRBJ2-5; D might be TRBD1 (5 bases). This CDR3 spans 12 amino acids. The CDR3 reads CAVSGLQETQYF. The DNA for the CDR3 is TGTGCAGTTTCAGGGCTCCAAGAGACCCAGTACTTC.

This clonotype was detected a few times. The rearrangement joins TRBV20-1 to TRBJ2-1; 8 nucleotides line up with TRBD2. The CDR3 has 16 amino acids. Germline CDR1 is DFQATT and CDR2 is SNEGSKA (reference sequence). V lost 2 bases to trimming and J lost 5 bases; unmatched junction nucleotides: 11. CDR3 DNA sequence: TGCAGTGCTAGAACCCCTCAGCGGGGGCACGACAATGAGCAGTTCTTC. It translates to CSARTPQRGHDNEQFF.

The chain recombines TRBV20-1 with TRBJ2-5; a possible D gene is TRBD1 (6 bases). CDR3 length equals 16 residues. Germline assignment: CDR1 DFQATT and CDR2 SNEGSKA (reference sequence). V was cut by 2 bases and J by 1 base, with 17 bases left in between. In DNA form, the CDR3 reads TGCAGTGCTAGAAGGAGCGAACCAGGGGCCCAAGAGACCCAGTACTTC. This sequence encodes CSARRSEPGAQETQYF.

The chain combines TRBV20-1 with TRBJ1-1; tentatively, D is TRBD1 (5 bases). Looked up from germline, CDR1 is DFQATT and CDR2 is SNEGSKA (reference sequence). V lost 3 bases, J lost 2 bases, and 13 bases lay in between. This CDR3 has 14 residues. This CDR3 reads CSASGAGSNTEAFF. The CDR3 bases are TGCAGTGCTAGCGGGGCGGGGTCAAACACTGAAGCTTTCTTT.

The chain employs TRBV7-8 and TRBJ2-7; 9 positions agree with TRBD1. CDR1 SGHVS and CDR2 FQNEAQ come from the germline V gene. V gave up 7 bases and J gave up 1 base; unmatched junction bases: 5. This CDR3 spans 14 amino acids. The CDR3 DNA sequence: TGTGCCAGCAACCGACAGGGGGTTTCCTACGAGCAGTACTTC. Translation: CASNRQGVSYEQYF.

The chain carries TRBV4-3 and TRBJ2-2; TRBD2 is a possible D gene (6 bases). This CDR3 is 18 amino acids long. Looked up from germline, CDR1 is LGHNA and CDR2 is YSLEER. Between the trimmed V and J ends, which lost 2 bases and 0 bases, there was a span of 16 bases. In DNA, the CDR3 is TGCGCCAGCAGCCAATCTATGGGACTCCATACGAACACCGGGGAGCTGTTTTTT. It encodes CASSQSMGLHTNTGELFF.